The T cell receptor beta chain described here comes from a study of cytomegalovirus exposure and HLA in healthy donors. Study-wide findings and caveats: Among immune exposure information, only CMV serostatus was available. Later analysis identified a missense DCLRE1C variant that was linked to TCR beta V- and J-gene trimming. A list of 150 or so TCR beta chains associated with cytomegalovirus was given. In a later analysis, an Asian-associated ancestry cluster reportedly showed fewer N-insertions than the approximately 660-donor mean.

PCR primers comprised 60 Vbeta and 13 Jbeta primers. Using immunoSEQ multiplex PCR, the repertoire was profiled, and TCRdb retains in-frame clones only, with some absent. Of approximately 110,000 clones in the sample, around 15% were seen once. This clone was observed a handful of times. The antigen is undetermined. The J segment lost 4 bases and the V segment lost 3 bases, leaving 4 bases of the junction unmatched. In germline, CDR1 is SGHDT, CDR2 YYEEEE. The CDR3 loop spans 14 amino acids. This TCR came from a female donor in good health and CMV-seronegative. The specimen was PBMCs. The chain combines TRBV5-6 with TRBJ1-2, with 9 bases that match TRBD1. CDR3 protein: CASSSGTGTYGYTF. The CDR3 nucleotides are TGTGCCAGCAGCTCCGGGACAGGGACCTATGGCTACACCTTC.